This TCR beta chain was captured in a study of T cells in Graves' hyperthyroidism and ophthalmopathy. This clonotype was detected only a few times. Its antigen is currently unknown. Regions amplified from RNA transcripts were the TCR beta CDR3 regions. Primed by the HTBI set, a first-round RT-PCR was run on the TCR CDR3. TCRdb called the multiplex PCR reads again in MiXCR, with one record for every CDR3 protein. Altogether about 700,000 distinct CDR3 sequences are present, about 14% being singletons, with the ten largest covering around 9.6%. Findings and limits, study-wide: Blood also contained most expanded thyroid clonotypes above 0.001.

Patients between 18 and 65 years old had hyperthyroidism, newly diagnosed and lasting under 2 months. CDR1 MGHRA and CDR2 YSYEKL come from the germline V gene. The CDR3 covers 13 residues. The germline V and J ends were trimmed by 1 base and 5 bases, with 8 bases remaining between them. The sequence came from a woman aged 18-35 years with Graves' hyperthyroidism. The rearrangement uses TRBV4-1 and TRBJ2-5; D gene unclear. The sample taken for sequencing was blood. The CDR3 DNA reads as TGCGCCAGCAGCCAAGTTCGCACGGAGACCCAGTACTTC. Translation: CASSQVRTETQYF.